The 21 T cell receptor beta chains listed next were all sequenced from one sample in a study of T cells in Graves' hyperthyroidism and ophthalmopathy (dated by TCRdb to 2018 to 2020). Libraries were built with multiplex PCR. TCRdb records Illumina HiSeq 2000 as the sequencer. The TCR beta CDR3 regions were amplified from the RNA transcripts. The TCR CDR3 was subjected to a first round of RT-PCR using the HTBI primer set and the Qiagen OneStep RT-PCR kit. TCRdb reprocessing: public reads trimmed at Q25 with fastp, clones called with MiXCR, in-frame beta chains kept. All rows with the same CDR3 protein become a single entry with the most common DNA and genes. The table for this sample lists around 200,000 distinct CDR3 sequences; about 18% of them were counted only once. Jointly, the top ten make up 29% of the sample. Sequencing was done on a sample of blood. All receptors come from a woman aged 45-59 years with Graves' hyperthyroidism.

Regarding this clonotype: This may come from a read error, since a much larger clone is one base off. The rearrangement joins TRBV27 to TRBJ2-7; D unresolved. V gave up 5 bases and J gave up 0 bases, with 14 bases separating them. Germline V gives CDR1 MNHEY, CDR2 SMNVEV (reference sequence). The CDR3 contains 15 residues. CDR3 DNA sequence: TGTGCCAGCAGTGACCTCCGCCCAAGCTCCTACGAGCAGTACTTC. It specifies CASSDLRPSSYEQYF.

CDR3: CASSEEGYTEAFF. The CDR3 bases are TGTGCCAGCAGTGAAGAGGGGTACACTGAAGCTTTCTTT. The chain links TRBV12-3 or TRBV12-4 to TRBJ1-1; maybe TRBD1 (5 bases). The CDR3 loop spans 13 amino acids. With 5 bases removed from V and 3 bases from J, the gap between germline ends came to 10 bases.

Ten or more counts support this clonotype. This chain uses TRBV7-2 with TRBJ2-1, with TRBD2 as a possible D gene (5 bases). V was pared by 4 bases and J by 0 bases, with 10 bases between. Per the germline V gene, CDR1 is SGHTA and CDR2 is FQGNSA. The CDR3 extends over 15 amino acids. Here the CDR3 DNA reads TGTGCCAGCAGCTCATGGACTGGCTCCTACAATGAGCAGTTCTTC. It specifies CASSSWTGSYNEQFF.

This clonotype was detected many times. The chain is built from TRBV5-6 and TRBJ1-1; D possibly corresponds to TRBD1 (6 bases). V lost 4 bases to trimming and J lost 10 bases, with 14 bases between them. The CDR3 has 12 amino acids. Germline loops: CDR1 SGHDT, CDR2 YYEEEE. CDR3 region: CASSHTGWVAFF. CDR3 nucleotides: TGTGCCAGCAGCCACACAGGGTGGGTAGCTTTCTTT.

This clonotype occurred many times. This rearrangement joins TRBV9 to TRBJ2-7; TRBD1 is a possible D gene (5 bases). The CDR3 length is 14 residues. The ends were cut back, 0 bases at V and 3 bases at J, with 10 bases in the middle. CDR1 and CDR2 (germline): SGDLS, YYNGEE. The CDR3 reads CASSVDHRNYEQYF. CDR3 DNA sequence: TGTGCCAGCAGCGTAGACCACAGGAACTACGAGCAGTACTTC.

This clonotype was recorded many times. V and J are TRBV27 and TRBJ2-7; D unclear. The V end was cut by 6 bases, the J end by 0 bases, with 6 bases between. The CDR3 sequence is 12 residues long. Germline loops: CDR1 MNHEY, CDR2 SMNVEV (reference sequence). Here the CDR3 DNA reads TGTGCCAGCAGCGGAAACTCCTACGAGCAGTACTTC. It encodes CASSGNSYEQYF.

The V gene is TRBV6-1, the J gene TRBJ2-1; D gene unclear. The CDR3 length is 14 residues. Deletions cut 2 bases from V and 0 bases from J, with 5 bases between. The germline gives CDR1 MNHNS, CDR2 SASEGT. The CDR3, as DNA: TGTGCCAGCAGTGAACAGAGCTCCTACAATGAGCAGTTCTTC. Protein product: CASSEQSSYNEQFF.

This clonotype was detected ten times or more. The V call is TRBV2, the J call TRBJ2-3, with D unclear. From germline, CDR1 is SNHLY and CDR2 FYNNEI. The CDR3 length is 12 residues. V lost 4 bases and J lost 6, with 8 bases in between. CDR3 DNA: TGTGCCAGCAGTGTACAGAGGGATACGCAGTATTTT. It yields the protein CASSVQRDTQYF.

This clonotype was seen many times. The rearrangement joins TRBV6-6 to TRBJ1-6; a weak D match, TRBD1 (6 bases). The V gene lost 2 bases and the J gene lost 9 bases, with 20 bases spanning the gap. The CDR3 runs 17 residues. Germline V gene sequence: CDR1 MNHNY, CDR2 SVGAGI (reference sequence). The DNA of the CDR3 is TGTGCCAGCAGTTACCTACCTCACAGGGATCTAGGTTCACCCCTCCACTTT. Translation gives CASSYLPHRDLGSPLHF.

The V gene is TRBV12-3 or TRBV12-4, the J gene TRBJ2-7; tentatively, D is TRBD2 (6 bases). Trimming took 6 bases from V and 6 from J, leaving 12 bases between them. This CDR3 has 12 residues. In nucleotides, the CDR3 is TGTGCCAGCAGGGAGGGCGGTTTCGAGCAGTACTTC. Protein product: CASREGGFEQYF.

There are many counts of this clonotype. CDR3 sequence (DNA): TGTGCCAGCAGACCAAATGCGGGGGGGGCAGAGACCCAGTACTTC. Protein: CASRPNAGGAETQYF. The chain combines TRBV2 with TRBJ2-5, with 9 bases identical to TRBD2. Germline lookup yields CDR1 SNHLY and CDR2 FYNNEI. The CDR3 consists of 15 residues. Germline trimming cut 6 bases from V and 4 bases from J; bases unmatched to any gene: 9.

This clonotype came up once. The V and J genes are TRBV20-1 and TRBJ1-5, with a possible D match to TRBD1 (5 bases). Germline assignment: CDR1 DFQATT and CDR2 SNEGSKA (reference sequence). The CDR3 runs to 15 residues. V was cut by 1 base and J by 0 bases, with 10 bases left in between. The CDR3 bases are TGCAGTGCTAGAGTTGGGGCTTATAGCAATCAGCCCCAGCATTTT. Translating gives CSARVGAYSNQPQHF.

This clonotype was seen ten or more times. This rearrangement joins TRBV20-1 to TRBJ2-2, with D possibly being TRBD1 (6 bases). V gave up 6 bases and J gave up 2 bases, with 13 bases separating them. Per the germline V gene, CDR1 is DFQATT and CDR2 is SNEGSKA (reference sequence). This CDR3 is built from 14 residues. The CDR3 protein is CSATDRINTGELFF. The CDR3 nucleotides are TGCAGTGCAACCGACAGGATTAACACCGGGGAGCTGTTTTTT.

This clonotype has just a few counts. The chain employs TRBV5-5 and TRBJ1-6, with D maybe TRBD1 (5 bases). Germline assignment: CDR1 SGHKS and CDR2 YYEKEE (reference sequence). The CDR3 loop spans 16 amino acids. V lost 0 bases and J 10 bases, leaving 17 bases between the germline ends. The CDR3 region has the DNA TGTGCCAGCAGCTTGGCCGGGGGTCCGGGAGAGTCACCCCTCCACTTT. The encoded protein is CASSLAGGPGESPLHF.

This chain uses TRBV29-1 with TRBJ2-7; TRBD1 agrees at 9 bases. CDR3 length: 15 amino acids. V dropped 5 bases and J dropped 5; count of bases not matched to a gene: 13. Germline V gene data show CDR1 as SQVTM and CDR2 as ANQGSEA. The chain's CDR3 is CSVLNAGTGLNEQYF. The CDR3 coding sequence is TGCAGCGTTCTTAATGCCGGGACAGGGCTCAACGAGCAGTACTTC.

This clonotype was seen a few times. This may be a read error, as it is one base from a much larger clone. CDR3 region: CAGSYSPKDTQYF. CDR3 DNA sequence: TGTGCCGGCAGTTACTCTCCGAAAGATACGCAGTATTTT. The chain employs TRBV6-5 and TRBJ2-3; D is ambiguous. Germline loops: CDR1 MNHEY, CDR2 SVGAGI. CDR3 length: 13 amino acids.

This clonotype was seen repeatedly, ten times or more. This chain links TRBV28 with TRBJ2-3; TRBD2 aligns across 7 bases. J gave up 5 bases and V 4 bases, and 15 bases lay outside the gene matches. The CDR3 has 17 residues. Germline CDR1 and CDR2: MDHEN and SYDVKM. In DNA form, the CDR3 reads TGTGCCAGCAGTTCACCCGCGGGAGCGGGGCTGGGAGATACGCAGTATTTT. It encodes CASSSPAGAGLGDTQYF.

This clonotype was counted ten times or more. V and J are TRBV6-1 and TRBJ2-1; 7 bases line up with TRBD1. The junction had 11 bases not matched to a gene; V was cut back by 5 bases and J by 7 bases. Germline assignment: CDR1 MNHNS and CDR2 SASEGT. The CDR3 length is 15 residues. In nucleotides, the CDR3 is TGTGCCAGCAGTCTAGACAGGGAAGGTAGAAATGAGCAGTTCTTC. Its protein product is CASSLDREGRNEQFF.

This sequence joins TRBV4-1 and TRBJ1-2; D might be TRBD1 (6 bases). The length of the CDR3 is 15 residues. V was trimmed by 1 base and J by 8 bases, leaving 17 bases between them. Germline CDR1 is MGHRA and CDR2 is YSYEKL. The CDR3 here is CASSQVTGPLEGYTF. The CDR3, as DNA: TGCGCCAGCAGCCAAGTAACAGGGCCTCTGGAGGGCTACACCTTC.

This clonotype appeared many times. The rearrangement links TRBV7-2 to TRBJ2-7; D not certain. The V gene lost 3 bases and the J gene lost 0 bases, with 9 bases spanning the gap. The CDR3 is 14 amino acids. CDR1 and CDR2 (germline): SGHTA, FQGNSA. The CDR3, as DNA: TGTGCCAGCAGCTTGTACGGAAGCTCCTACGAGCAGTACTTC. Translation gives CASSLYGSSYEQYF.

As concerns this clonotype: This may be a read error: a much more frequent sequence differs by one nucleotide. The chain employs TRBV5-1 and TRBJ2-7; possible D gene TRBD2, 6 bases. The CDR3 contains 14 residues. The V end was cut by 9 bases, the J end by 5 bases, with 21 bases between. Germline V gene lookup returns CDR1 SGHRS and CDR2 YFSETQ. CDR3 sequence reads: CANRPTLRRDEQYF. DNA for the CDR3: TGCGCCAACCGCCCAACCCTGCGGAGGGACGAGCAGTACTTC.